Shown below are 10 T cell receptor beta chains from a single sample sequenced in a study of radiation and T cells in renal cell carcinoma (dated by TCRdb to the early 2020s). Library construction relied on the immunoSEQ multiplex PCR assay. TCRdb retrieved this table from immuneACCESS and kept in-frame rearrangements only. Not all clones are present; in checked studies, unresolved V genes account for under half, and no reason is known for the remainder. This sample has about 24,000 clones in its table, and nearly 55% of those were observed once. The top ten clonotypes cover about a fifth of the sample. Interpreted using the paper, the time point label stands for: tumor resected at nephrectomy. The treatment or condition label of this sample denotes: treatment-naive control, cytoreductive nephrectomy. The input for sequencing was tumor tissue, taken from a patient whose treatment was nephrectomy without radiotherapy. These receptors came from a human donor with renal cell carcinoma.

The V and J genes are TRBV19 and TRBJ1-5; tentatively, D is TRBD1 (6 bases). The CDR3 covers 17 residues. In germline, CDR1 is LNHDA, CDR2 SQIVND (reference sequence). The V and J ends lost 3 bases and 2 bases respectively, with 17 bases between them. The CDR3 here is CASSIRDTLGRNQPQHF. The CDR3 DNA reads TGTGCCAGTAGTATCCGGGACACCCTTGGACGCAATCAGCCCCAGCATTTT.

The rearrangement joins TRBV10-3 to TRBJ2-7; the D gene could be TRBD1 or TRBD2 (5 bases each). The V end lost 6 bases, the J end lost 6 bases, and 15 bases lay between the germline ends. This CDR3 comprises 13 residues. In germline, CDR1 is ENHRY, CDR2 SYGVKD. DNA of the CDR3: TGTGCCATCAGCGGGACCCAGGGTGGCGAGCAGTACTTC. As protein: CAISGTQGGEQYF.

This clone was counted a few times. The rearrangement joins TRBV25-1 to TRBJ1-1; D ambiguous. Germline CDR1 MGHDK, CDR2 SYGVNS. V was pared by 2 bases and J by 2 bases, with 6 bases between. The CDR3 has 13 residues. CDR3 nucleotides: TGTGCCAGCAGTGAACGCAGAAACACTGAAGCTTTCTTT. Its protein product is CASSERRNTEAFF.

The chain recombines TRBV5-1 with TRBJ1-1, with 7 bases lining up with TRBD1. Unmatched junction bases numbered 4, after V lost 4 bases and J lost 4 bases. Germline lookup yields CDR1 SGHRS and CDR2 YFSETQ. The CDR3 runs to 13 residues. CDR3 residues: CASSDGTATEAFF. CDR3 sequence (DNA): TGCGCCAGCAGCGATGGGACAGCCACTGAAGCTTTCTTT.

The chain has TRBV2 and TRBJ2-7; TRBD1 aligns across 8 bases. The CDR3 is 14 amino acids. Germline V gene sequence: CDR1 SNHLY, CDR2 FYNNEI. V gave up 7 bases and J gave up 2 bases; unmatched junction bases: 7. CDR3 loop: CASKVGQGPYEQYF. DNA of the CDR3: TGTGCCAGCAAGGTTGGACAGGGCCCCTACGAGCAGTACTTC.

V is TRBV29-1 and J is TRBJ1-1, with a tentative D call TRBD1 (5 bases). Germline V gene lookup returns CDR1 SQVTM and CDR2 ANQGSEA. Deletions cut 7 bases from V and 4 bases from J, with 16 bases between. There are 13 residues in the CDR3. CDR3 nucleotides: TGCAGCGCCCTTGGGATCGGGGGCACTGAAGCTTTCTTT. Its translation is CSALGIGGTEAFF.

The chain is built from TRBV14 and TRBJ1-2; D is ambiguous. Germline V gene data show CDR1 as SGHDN and CDR2 as FVKESK. Deletions cut 4 bases from V and 3 bases from J, with 9 bases between. The CDR3 extends over 13 amino acids. CDR3 amino acids: CASSLDIYYGYTF. The CDR3 region has the DNA TGTGCCAGCAGCCTTGACATATACTATGGCTACACCTTC. Drawing the rest from reference TRBV14 and TRBJ1-2, the complete variable domain is EAGVTQFPSHSVIEKGQTVTLRCDPISGHDNLYWYRRVMGKEIKFLLHFVKESKQDESGMPNNRFLAERTGGTYSTLKVQPAELEDSGVYFCASSLDIYYGYTFGSGTRLTVV.

CDR3 amino acids: CASGLVYSYEQYF. The CDR3 bases are TGTGCTAGTGGTTTGGTTTACTCCTACGAGCAGTACTTC. The J gene is TRBJ2-7, the V gene TRBV12-5; D is undetermined. Deletions cut 0 bases from V and 0 bases from J, with 3 bases between. The CDR3 has 13 residues. The germline V gene encodes CDR1 LGHNT and CDR2 FRNRAP.

The rearrangement uses TRBV18 and TRBJ1-2; tentative D call: TRBD1 (5 bases). Trimming stripped 6 bases from V and 1 base from J, with 12 bases between. The CDR3 spans 14 residues. Germline values: CDR1 KGHSH, CDR2 LQKENI. CDR3 sequence reads: CASSRRDDNYGYTF. Written as DNA, the CDR3 is TGTGCCAGCTCCCGGAGGGACGATAACTATGGCTACACCTTC.

V is TRBV5-6 and J is TRBJ2-7; a possible D gene is TRBD2 (5 bases). The CDR3 sequence is 14 residues long. The germline CDR1 and CDR2 sequences are SGHDT and YYEEEE. The germline V and J ends were trimmed by 2 bases and 1 base, with 10 bases remaining between them. The CDR3 spells CASSFGGPSYEQYF. The CDR3 region has the DNA TGTGCCAGCAGCTTTGGCGGGCCGTCCTACGAGCAGTACTTC.